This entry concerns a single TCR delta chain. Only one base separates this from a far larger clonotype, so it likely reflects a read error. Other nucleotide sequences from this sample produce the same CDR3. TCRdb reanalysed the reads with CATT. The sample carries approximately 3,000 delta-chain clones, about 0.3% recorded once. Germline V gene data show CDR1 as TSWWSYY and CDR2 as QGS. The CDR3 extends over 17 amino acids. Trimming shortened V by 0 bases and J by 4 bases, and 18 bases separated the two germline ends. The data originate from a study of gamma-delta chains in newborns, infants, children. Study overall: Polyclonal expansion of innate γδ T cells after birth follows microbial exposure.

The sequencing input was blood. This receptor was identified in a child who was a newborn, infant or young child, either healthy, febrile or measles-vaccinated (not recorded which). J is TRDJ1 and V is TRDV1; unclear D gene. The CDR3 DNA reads TGTGCTCTTGGGGAACTAAAGGCCACTCGGTCGGACGATAAACTCATCTTT. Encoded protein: CALGELKATRSDDKLIF.